These 19 T cell receptor beta chains were all obtained from the same sample, sequenced in a study of blood T cell repertoires in COVID-19. TCRdb's copy holds only in-frame clones and misses some; the assay was immunoSEQ multiplex PCR. The table has over 200,000 clones, over 75% seen once. Material for sequencing was peripheral blood. These receptors all come from a middle-aged man with active or convalescent COVID-19.

This sequence joins TRBV2 and TRBJ2-2, with D tentatively TRBD2 (7 bases). Trimming took 0 bases from V and 7 from J, leaving 24 bases between them. The CDR3 is 19 residues long. The germline V gene encodes CDR1 SNHLY and CDR2 FYNNEI. The CDR3: CASSEAPIRGGGGSGELFF. The CDR3 coding sequence is TGTGCCAGCAGTGAAGCGCCGATAAGGGGGGGCGGTGGTAGCGGGGAGCTGTTTTTT.

This clone has only a few counts. The chain carries TRBV5-4 and TRBJ2-3; 14 bases match TRBD2. The CDR3 loop spans 17 amino acids. Germline V gene sequence: CDR1 SGHNT, CDR2 YYREEE (reference sequence). The V gene end was trimmed by 2 bases and the J gene end by 9 bases; junction bases not matched to a gene: 11. The CDR3 sequence: CASSFRLAGGREPTQYF. DNA for the CDR3: TGTGCCAGCAGCTTCAGACTAGCGGGGGGGCGAGAACCGACGCAGTATTTT.

The count of this clone is one. The chain combines TRBV5-1 with TRBJ1-2; D not certain. The V gene's germline CDR1 is SGHRS and CDR2 YFSETQ. V was pared by 2 bases and J by 8 bases, with 13 bases between. This CDR3 comprises 13 residues. The CDR3 region has the DNA TGCGCCAGCAGCTTTGGGCCGAGTGAGGGCTACACCTTC. Encoded protein: CASSFGPSEGYTF.

J is TRBJ2-7 and V is TRBV28, with TRBD1 matching over 9 bases. V lost 6 bases to trimming and J lost 5 bases; unmatched junction nucleotides: 5. The CDR3 loop spans 13 amino acids. Germline V gives CDR1 MDHEN, CDR2 SYDVKM. The DNA of the CDR3 is TGTGCCAGCAGCGAACAGGGGGCGGACGAGCAGTACTTC. Translation: CASSEQGADEQYF.

The chain links TRBV6-4 to TRBJ2-3, with unresolved D. Looked up from germline, CDR1 is MRHNA and CDR2 is SNTAGT. V was trimmed by 3 bases and J by 0 bases, leaving 7 bases between them. This CDR3 spans 14 amino acids. CDR3 region: CASSESESTDTQYF. CDR3 in DNA: TGTGCCAGCAGTGAAAGCGAGAGCACAGATACGCAGTATTTT.

V usage is TRBV7-2 and J usage is TRBJ1-1, with a tentative D call TRBD1 (6 bases). V was cut by 7 bases and J by 0 bases, with 21 bases left in between. The CDR3 contains 17 residues. Germline V gene lookup returns CDR1 SGHTA and CDR2 FQGNSA. CDR3 region: CASTTGGRTVMNTEAFF. DNA of the CDR3: TGTGCCAGCACCACGGGGGGGCGGACTGTCATGAACACTGAAGCTTTCTTT.

This sequence joins TRBV28 and TRBJ2-5; no clear D. The germline gives CDR1 MDHEN, CDR2 SYDVKM. CDR3 length equals 15 residues. V lost 1 base and J 2 bases, leaving 11 bases between the germline ends. The CDR3 DNA is TGTGCCAGCAGTTTATTCGCAGGCCCGCAAGAGACCCAGTACTTC. Protein sequence: CASSLFAGPQETQYF.

V gene TRBV19 combines with J gene TRBJ1-1, with 9 bases matching TRBD1. Germline assignment: CDR1 LNHDA and CDR2 SQIVND (reference sequence). Trimming at V came to 3 bases and at J to 4 bases, leaving 12 bases not matched to a gene. The CDR3 contains 17 residues. The CDR3 protein is CASSMAGQGRYGTEAFF. The CDR3 bases are TGTGCCAGTAGTATGGCCGGACAGGGGAGGTATGGCACTGAAGCTTTCTTT.

The count of this clone is one. This chain links TRBV27 with TRBJ2-1, with 8 bases that match TRBD2. The CDR3 loop spans 14 amino acids. J lost 3 bases, V lost 8 bases, and 6 bases had no gene match. The germline V gene has CDR1 MNHEY and CDR2 SMNVEV (reference sequence). CDR3 DNA sequence: TGTGCCAGCGGAGGACTAGCCGTCTACAATGAGCAGTTCTTC. Protein sequence: CASGGLAVYNEQFF.

The chain employs TRBV5-1 and TRBJ1-6, with TRBD1 matching 9 bases. The CDR3 totals 14 residues. V shed 3 bases and J 8 bases; nucleotides not matched to a gene: 3. Germline V gene data show CDR1 as SGHRS and CDR2 as YFSETQ. CDR3 loop: CASSSDRGDSPLHF. The CDR3, as DNA: TGCGCCAGCAGCTCGGACAGGGGTGATTCACCCCTCCACTTT.

The chain couples TRBV11-3 to TRBJ2-5; D is unresolved. Trimming pared 0 bases from V and 1 base from J, leaving 12 bases between. The CDR3 is made up of 16 amino acids. Germline V CDR1 and CDR2: SGHNT, YENEEA. CDR3 DNA: TGTGCCAGCAGCTTAGATCTAAGTGACTTCCAAGAGACCCAGTACTTC. Its translation: CASSLDLSDFQETQYF.

This clone was counted many times. This chain joins TRBV6-5 and TRBJ1-5, with no clear D. The CDR3 runs 13 residues. CDR1 MNHEY and CDR2 SVGAGI come from the germline V gene. V lost 5 bases and J lost 4, with 9 bases in between. CDR3 bases: TGTGCCAGCAGTCAACAGTGGAATCAGCCCCAGCATTTT. It codes for CASSQQWNQPQHF.

The chain links TRBV6-5 to TRBJ2-7, with 7 bases aligning to TRBD2. The V and J ends lost 7 bases and 2 bases, in that order; junction bases with no gene match: 8. In germline, CDR1 is MNHEY, CDR2 SVGAGI. The CDR3 totals 14 residues. CDR3 region: CASKARDYPYEQYF. CDR3 bases: TGTGCCAGCAAAGCCCGGGACTACCCCTACGAGCAGTACTTC.

This chain links TRBV3-1 (or the pseudogene TRBV3-2) with TRBJ1-1; D is undetermined. The germline V gene encodes CDR1 LGHDT and CDR2 YNNKEL (reference sequence). The CDR3 loop spans 17 amino acids. Trimming shortened V by 0 bases and J by 3 bases, and 17 bases separated the two germline ends. The CDR3 is CASSQDSGVLRDTEAFF. The CDR3 DNA reads TGTGCCAGCAGCCAAGATTCGGGTGTTCTACGGGACACTGAAGCTTTCTTT.

The chain uses TRBV28 and TRBJ2-2; D is possibly TRBD1 (5 bases). Deletions cut 3 bases from V and 2 bases from J, with 10 bases between. This CDR3 has 15 amino acids. Germline V gives CDR1 MDHEN, CDR2 SYDVKM. The CDR3: CASSFKDTNTGELFF. The DNA of the CDR3 is TGTGCCAGCAGTTTTAAGGACACTAACACCGGGGAGCTGTTTTTT.

The rearrangement uses TRBV19 and TRBJ2-7; 7 bases are shared with TRBD2. Per the germline V gene, CDR1 is LNHDA and CDR2 is SQIVND (reference sequence). The CDR3 is 18 amino acids. The trim removed 6 bases at V and 2 bases at J, leaving 19 bases unmatched. The CDR3 DNA is TGTGCCAGTAGGGGGAGAGGACAACACGGGACTAAAGCCTACGAGCAGTACTTC. Translation gives CASRGRGQHGTKAYEQYF. Filled out from reference TRBV19 and TRBJ2-7, the complete variable domain reads DGGITQSPKYLFRKEGQNVTLSCEQNLNHDAMYWYRQDPGQGLRLIYYSQIVNDFQKGDIAEGYSVSREKKESFPLTVTSAQKNPTAFYLCASRGRGQHGTKAYEQYFGPGTRLTVT.

This chain joins TRBV10-1 and TRBJ2-1; a weak D match, TRBD1 (6 bases). The CDR3 sequence is 15 residues long. Germline loops: CDR1 WNHNN, CDR2 SYGVQD (reference sequence). Trimming pared 1 base from V and 7 bases from J, leaving 14 bases between. CDR3 amino acids: CASSEFRGEANEQFF. In nucleotides, the CDR3 is TGCGCCAGCAGTGAGTTCAGGGGAGAAGCGAATGAGCAGTTCTTC.

This chain joins TRBV15 and TRBJ1-4; 7 positions match TRBD1. This CDR3 is built from 18 residues. Per the germline V gene, CDR1 is LNHNV and CDR2 is YYDKDF (reference sequence). The V gene end was trimmed by 1 base and the J gene end by 0 bases; junction bases not matched to a gene: 8. The CDR3: CATSRGKGATPTNEKLFF. The CDR3 bases are TGTGCCACCAGCAGAGGAAAGGGGGCTACTCCAACTAATGAAAAACTGTTTTTT.

The gene calls are TRBV5-4 and TRBJ2-2; tentative D call: TRBD2 (5 bases). Germline values: CDR1 SGHNT, CDR2 YYREEE (reference sequence). The CDR3 extends over 16 amino acids. Trimming left V 2 bases short and J 1 base short, with 12 bases between. Here the CDR3 reads CASSFSSSMNTGELFF. CDR3 bases: TGTGCCAGCAGCTTCTCTTCTAGCATGAACACCGGGGAGCTGTTTTTT. The full variable domain, completed using reference TRBV5-4 and TRBJ2-2, is ETGVTQSPTHLIKTRGQQVTLRCSSQSGHNTVSWYQQALGQGPQFIFQYYREEENGRGNFPPRFSGLQFPNYSSELNVNALELDDSALYLCASSFSSSMNTGELFFGEGSRLTVL.